These 7 T cell receptor beta chains share one sample of origin, sequenced in a study of somatic mutations in cytotoxic T cells in rheumatoid arthritis (dated 2017 in TCRdb). Libraries came from the immunoSEQ multiplex PCR assay. TCRdb mirrors the immuneACCESS table, restricted to in-frame sequences. Some clones are absent from its copies; in checked studies, under half trace to an unresolved V gene, and the reason for the others is unknown. This sample gives some 16,000 clones in total; roughly four fifths of them show up just once. The ten largest clones capture about a sixth of the sample. The specimen was CD8+ T cells sorted from blood. The receptor source for this set is a woman between 45 and 65 years old with rheumatoid arthritis.

CDR3 nucleotide sequence: TGCGCCAGCAGCCTCGGGACTAGCAGACAAGAGACCCAGTACTTC. Protein sequence: CASSLGTSRQETQYF. The chain carries TRBV4-1 and TRBJ2-5, with TRBD2 matching 9 bases. CDR1 and CDR2 from the germline V gene are MGHRA and YSYEKL. There are 15 residues in the CDR3. The V and J ends lost 4 bases and 2 bases, in that order; junction bases with no gene match: 5.

Notes on this clone: Additional DNA sequences in this sample encode the identical CDR3. This chain connects TRBV19 to TRBJ1-1; no clear D. With 7 bases removed from V and 4 bases from J, the gap between germline ends came to 13 bases. The germline V gene encodes CDR1 LNHDA and CDR2 SQIVND (reference sequence). The CDR3 is 13 amino acids. CDR3: CASTTPWITEAFF. For the CDR3, the DNA is TGTGCCAGTACCACTCCCTGGATCACTGAAGCTTTCTTT.

This clone appeared once. Other DNA sequences of this sample code for an identical CDR3. The chain combines TRBV7-2 with TRBJ1-2; D not resolved. Germline V CDR1 and CDR2: SGHTA, FQGNSA. The CDR3 totals 16 residues. V lost 1 base and J 0 bases, leaving 12 bases between the germline ends. CDR3 sequence (DNA): TGTGCCAGCAGCTTAGAAGGCGGGCGTACTAACTATGGCTACACCTTC. As protein: CASSLEGGRTNYGYTF.

The V and J genes are TRBV5-1 and TRBJ2-5; tentatively, D is TRBD2 (6 bases). This CDR3 contains 15 residues. Trimming removed 0 bases at V and 4 bases at J, with 13 bases between. Germline lookup yields CDR1 SGHRS and CDR2 YFSETQ. The CDR3 bases are TGCGCCAGCAGCTTGGGGGAGGTAGCGGCAGAGACCCAGTACTTC. Translating it yields CASSLGEVAAETQYF.

Here the CDR3 DNA reads TGTGCCAGCAGTTGGAATAACAAATCACCCCTCCACTTT. Its protein is CASSWNNKSPLHF. The chain is built from TRBV27 and TRBJ1-6, with D unresolved. V was trimmed by 4 bases and J by 10 bases, leaving 11 bases between them. The CDR3 sequence is 13 residues long. Germline V CDR1 and CDR2: MNHEY, SMNVEV (reference sequence).

The chain recombines TRBV2 with TRBJ2-7; 9 bases match TRBD2. There are 15 residues in the CDR3. The V and J ends lost 4 bases and 5 bases, in that order; junction bases with no gene match: 9. Germline CDR1 is SNHLY and CDR2 is FYNNEI. The CDR3 loop reads CASSGLAGGRHEQYF. CDR3 sequence (DNA): TGTGCCAGCAGTGGCCTCGCGGGGGGGCGCCACGAGCAGTACTTC.

The chain has TRBV30 and TRBJ2-3, with 10 bases fitting TRBD2. V trimming: 8 bases; J trimming: 3 bases; junction bases outside the gene matches: 8. Germline values: CDR1 GTSNPN, CDR2 SVGIG (reference sequence). This CDR3 is built from 14 residues. The CDR3 protein is CAQGASGRTDTQYF. DNA for the CDR3: TGTGCCCAGGGGGCTAGCGGGAGAACAGATACGCAGTATTTT.